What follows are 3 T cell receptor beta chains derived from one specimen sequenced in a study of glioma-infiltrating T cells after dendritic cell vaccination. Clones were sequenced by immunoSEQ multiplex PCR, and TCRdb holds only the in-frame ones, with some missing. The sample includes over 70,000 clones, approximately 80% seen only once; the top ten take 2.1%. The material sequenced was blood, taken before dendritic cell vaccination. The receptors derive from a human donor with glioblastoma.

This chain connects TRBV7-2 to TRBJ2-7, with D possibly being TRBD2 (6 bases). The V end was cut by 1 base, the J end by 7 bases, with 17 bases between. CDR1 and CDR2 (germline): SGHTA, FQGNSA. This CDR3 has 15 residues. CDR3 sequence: CASSLGVGQGGEQYF. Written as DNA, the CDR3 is TGTGCCAGCAGCTTAGGAGTGGGGCAGGGAGGTGAGCAGTACTTC.

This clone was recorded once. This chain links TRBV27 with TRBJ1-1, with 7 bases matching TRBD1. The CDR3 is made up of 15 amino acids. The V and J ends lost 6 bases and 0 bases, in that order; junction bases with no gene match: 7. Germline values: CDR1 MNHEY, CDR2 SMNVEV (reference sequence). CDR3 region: CASSLTGTLNTEAFF. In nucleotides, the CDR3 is TGTGCCAGCAGCCTGACAGGGACTTTGAACACTGAAGCTTTCTTT.

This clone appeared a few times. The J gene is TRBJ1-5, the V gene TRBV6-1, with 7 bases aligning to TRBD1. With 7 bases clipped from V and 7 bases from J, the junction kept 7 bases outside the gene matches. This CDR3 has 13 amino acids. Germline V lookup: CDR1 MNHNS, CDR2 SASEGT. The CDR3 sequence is CASNSGGLQPQHF. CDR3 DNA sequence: TGTGCCAGCAACTCAGGGGGGCTGCAGCCCCAGCATTTT.